The 6 T cell receptor beta chains presented below share a single source sample, sequenced in a study of blood T cell repertoires in COVID-19. Measured with immunoSEQ multiplex PCR; TCRdb has only the in-frame clones, and not every one. The repertoire includes 200,000 or so clones, around 85% of them detected once, and approximately 11% sits in the top ten. The material sequenced was peripheral blood. These receptors all stem from a human donor with active or convalescent COVID-19. The donor label of this sample is uncertain.

The genes are TRBV6-6 and TRBJ1-4; possibly TRBD1 for D (5 bases). The CDR3 covers 15 residues. The germline gives CDR1 MNHNY, CDR2 SVGAGI (reference sequence). Between the trimmed V and J ends, which lost 2 bases and 4 bases, there was a span of 11 bases. The CDR3 protein is CASSYVDKGNEKLFF. The CDR3 DNA reads as TGTGCCAGCAGTTACGTGGACAAGGGTAATGAAAAACTGTTTTTT.

The V and J genes are TRBV5-1 and TRBJ2-7; 8 bases agree with TRBD2. Trimming cost V 2 bases and J 2 bases; bases outside gene matches: 12. This CDR3 comprises 17 residues. In germline, CDR1 is SGHRS, CDR2 YFSETQ. CDR3: CASSFGATGGGTYEQYF. In DNA form, the CDR3 reads TGCGCCAGCAGCTTCGGAGCTACGGGAGGGGGTACCTACGAGCAGTACTTC.

The chain is built from TRBV7-3 and TRBJ2-1; 11 nucleotides line up with TRBD1. J lost 9 bases, V lost 6 bases, and 13 bases had no gene match. CDR3 length equals 16 residues. CDR1 is SGHTA, CDR2 FQGTGA, per germline. CDR3 coding DNA: TGTGCCAGCAGGGTTTCAGGGACAGGGGGAGTGGGTGAGCAGTTCTTC. Its protein product is CASRVSGTGGVGEQFF. The variable domain in full, completed from reference TRBV7-3 and TRBJ2-1, reads GAGVSQTPSNKVTEKGKYVELRCDPISGHTALYWYRQSLGQGPEFLIYFQGTGAADDSGLPNDRFFAVRPEGSVSTLKIQRTERGDSAVYLCASRVSGTGGVGEQFFGPGTRLTVL.

The rearrangement uses TRBV6-5 and TRBJ1-5; D gene uncertain. Germline CDR1 is MNHEY and CDR2 is SVGAGI. The CDR3 runs to 14 residues. The V end was cut by 2 bases, the J end by 3 bases, with 8 bases between. DNA for the CDR3: TGTGCCAGCAGTTACAGCGGGCCCAATCAGCCCCAGCATTTT. This translates into CASSYSGPNQPQHF.

J is TRBJ1-6 and V is TRBV9; 7 bases fit TRBD1. CDR3 length equals 14 residues. V gave up 5 bases and J gave up 7 bases; unmatched junction bases: 6. Germline V gives CDR1 SGDLS, CDR2 YYNGEE. DNA of the CDR3: TGTGCCAGCAGTCCTCAGGGGGGAAATTCACCCCTCCACTTT. Translating gives CASSPQGGNSPLHF.

CDR3 loop: CASSVASTRNNEQFF. In DNA form, the CDR3 reads TGTGCCAGCAGCGTGGCCTCGACTAGAAACAATGAGCAGTTCTTC. The chain has TRBV9 and TRBJ2-1; tentative D call: TRBD2 (6 bases). Germline V gene data show CDR1 as SGDLS and CDR2 as YYNGEE. The CDR3 is 15 residues long. With 2 bases removed from V and 5 bases from J, the gap between germline ends came to 14 bases. The full variable domain, rest sourced from reference TRBV9 and TRBJ2-1, is DSGVTQTPKHLITATGQRVTLRCSPRSGDLSVYWYQQSLDQGLQFLIQYYNGEERAKGNILERFSAQQFPDLHSELNLSSLELGDSALYFCASSVASTRNNEQFFGPGTRLTVL.